The present T cell receptor beta chain was sequenced within a study of identical twins. Study-wide points: Whereas memory repertoires showed no such difference, abundant cord blood beta clonotypes carried fewer insertions. Among monozygotic twins, out-of-frame TCR alpha sharing exceeded what models predicted. Out-of-frame alpha sequences common to twins exhibited a surplus of low generation probability.

The ends were cut back, 8 bases at V and 3 bases at J, with 16 bases in the middle. The CDR3 runs 14 residues. In germline, CDR1 is SEHNR, CDR2 FQNEAQ (reference sequence). Regarding this clonotype: What it binds is unknown.

After template switching added a universal primer site, the resulting cDNA carried unique molecular identifiers. TCRdb reprocessed the 5' RACE reads with MiXCR, giving one entry per CDR3 protein. In the table there are about 570,000 distinct CDR3 sequences, just under 10% of which are singletons. The same specimen was also included in a second study, on yellow fever vaccine responses in identical twins.

The V call is TRBV7-9, the J call TRBJ1-1; D is unclear. Sequencing was performed on PBMCs. This sequence was found in a woman aged 18 to 35 in good health. The CDR3: CASLDRADHTEAFF. The DNA of the CDR3 is TGTGCCAGCCTGGATAGGGCAGATCACACTGAAGCTTTCTTT.